This entry is about one TCR beta chain. Its antigen is unidentified. Sequenced by immunoSEQ multiplex PCR; TCRdb stores in-frame clones only, minus some. Here the sample spans around 200,000 clones, roughly 92% being singletons. This entry comes from a study of T cell responses to AZD1222 COVID-19 vaccine. Points from the study as a whole: Only a handful of AZD1222 recipients were seropositive at baseline. Reportedly, nearly half the spike-specific TCRs target unmutated variant regions.

Trimming took off 6 bases at V and 6 bases at J, with 18 bases between the two ends. The V gene's germline CDR1 is LNHDA and CDR2 SQIVND (reference sequence). CDR3 length: 15 amino acids. V is TRBV19 and J is TRBJ1-5, with TRBD1 as a possible D gene (5 bases). Sequenced here: peripheral blood, sampled 28 days after the second AZD1222 dose. The TCR sequence derives from an adult who received the AZD1222 COVID-19 vaccine. The DNA of the CDR3 is TGTGCCAGTAGCTGGGAGGAGCAGGGACCTCAGCCCCAGCATTTT. Amino acids: CASSWEEQGPQPQHF.